This T cell receptor beta chain was recorded in a study of post-analysis software for immune sequencing data. Regarding the study as a whole: Controls had significantly higher normalized Chao1 diversity than multiple sclerosis patients. There were a handful of TRBV segments more frequent in patients than controls, and TRBV5-6, TRBV5-1 and TRBV20-1 were among them.

Details on this clonotype: The target antigen is unknown.

Germline-derived CDR1 and CDR2 are SGHTA and FQGNSA. This CDR3 contains 16 residues. The J segment lost 1 base and the V segment lost 4 bases, leaving 8 bases of the junction unmatched. Included in the TCR beta cDNA libraries were unique molecular identifiers. A single record per CDR3 protein comes from TCRdb applying MiXCR to the PCR reads. This sample has approximately 730,000 distinct CDR3 sequences, with about 32% found just once. Input material: blood. The chain links TRBV7-2 to TRBJ2-3, with 7 nucleotides matching TRBD2. This receptor was obtained from a girl between 10 and 17 years old with multiple sclerosis. CDR3 nucleotides: TGTGCCAGCAGCTCATCACTAGCGAGGGGCACAGATACGCAGTATTTT. It is translated as CASSSSLARGTDTQYF.